This T cell receptor beta chain was observed in a study of T cells after yellow fever vaccination. Regarding the study as a whole: Post-booster repertoires contained most primary-vaccination clones again (about 95% CD4, 85% to 90% CD8).

As concerns this clonotype: Its antigen is not known. At one boundary the junction diverges from the germline segment, which might be a read error.

The CDR3 consists of 14 residues. Via MiXCR, TCRdb re-called the 5' RACE reads, giving one row per CDR3 protein. The sample includes 450,000 to 600,000 distinct CDR3 sequences, about a sixth of them seen just once. This TCR was recovered from a man aged 18-30 years who received the YFV17D yellow fever vaccine. This specimen consisted of PBMCs, obtained around 5 days after the first yellow fever vaccination. The V and J genes are TRBV12-3 or TRBV12-4 and TRBJ1-4; D is undetermined. The CDR3 region has the DNA TGTGCCAGCAGGTTAGGGTTGACTAATGAAAAACTGTTTTTT. It codes for CASRLGLTNEKLFF.